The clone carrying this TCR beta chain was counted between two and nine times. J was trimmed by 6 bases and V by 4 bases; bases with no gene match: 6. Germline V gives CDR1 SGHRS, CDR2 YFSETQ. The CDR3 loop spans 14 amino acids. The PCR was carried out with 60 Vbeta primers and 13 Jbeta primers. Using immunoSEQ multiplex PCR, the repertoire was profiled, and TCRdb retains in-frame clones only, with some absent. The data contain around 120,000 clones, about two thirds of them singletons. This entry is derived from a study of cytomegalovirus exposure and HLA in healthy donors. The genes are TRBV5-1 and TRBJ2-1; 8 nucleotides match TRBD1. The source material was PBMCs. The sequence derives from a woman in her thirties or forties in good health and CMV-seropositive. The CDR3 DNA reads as TGCGCCAGCAGCCGAAACACAGGGGGCAATGAGCAGTTCTTC. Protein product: CASSRNTGGNEQFF.